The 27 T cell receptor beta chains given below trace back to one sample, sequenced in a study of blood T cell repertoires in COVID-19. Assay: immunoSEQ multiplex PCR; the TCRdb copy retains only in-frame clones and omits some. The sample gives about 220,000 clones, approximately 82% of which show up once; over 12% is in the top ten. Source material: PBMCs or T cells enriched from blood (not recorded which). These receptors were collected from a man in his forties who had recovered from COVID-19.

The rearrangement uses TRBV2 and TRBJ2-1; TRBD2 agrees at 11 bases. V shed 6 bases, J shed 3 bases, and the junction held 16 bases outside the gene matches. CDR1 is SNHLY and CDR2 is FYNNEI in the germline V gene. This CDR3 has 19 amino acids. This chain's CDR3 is CASSDGTSGFPYIYNEQFF. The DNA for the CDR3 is TGTGCCAGCAGCGACGGGACTAGCGGTTTCCCTTATATCTACAATGAGCAGTTCTTC.

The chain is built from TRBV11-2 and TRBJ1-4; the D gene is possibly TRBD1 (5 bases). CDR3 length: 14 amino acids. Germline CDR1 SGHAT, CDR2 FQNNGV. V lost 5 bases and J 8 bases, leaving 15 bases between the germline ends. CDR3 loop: CASSLGTGGEKLFF. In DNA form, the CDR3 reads TGTGCCAGCAGCCTAGGGACGGGAGGAGAAAAACTGTTTTTT.

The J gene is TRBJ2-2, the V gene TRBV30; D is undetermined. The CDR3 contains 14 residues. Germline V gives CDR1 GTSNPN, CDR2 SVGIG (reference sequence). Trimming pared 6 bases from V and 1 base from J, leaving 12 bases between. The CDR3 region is CACPFERNTGELFF. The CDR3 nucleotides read TGTGCCTGTCCCTTCGAGCGGAACACCGGGGAGCTGTTTTTT.

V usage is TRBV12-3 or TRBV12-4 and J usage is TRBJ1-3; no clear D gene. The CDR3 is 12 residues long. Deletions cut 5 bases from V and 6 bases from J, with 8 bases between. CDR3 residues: CASSPSQNTIYF. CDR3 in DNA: TGTGCCAGCAGTCCGAGTCAAAACACCATATATTTT.

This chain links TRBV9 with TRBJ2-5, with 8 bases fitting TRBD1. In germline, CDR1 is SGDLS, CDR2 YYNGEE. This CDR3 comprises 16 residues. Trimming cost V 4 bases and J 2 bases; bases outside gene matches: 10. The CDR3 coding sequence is TGTGCCAGCAGCCCCTCCCCCGGGACAGGTCAAGAGACCCAGTACTTC. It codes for CASSPSPGTGQETQYF.

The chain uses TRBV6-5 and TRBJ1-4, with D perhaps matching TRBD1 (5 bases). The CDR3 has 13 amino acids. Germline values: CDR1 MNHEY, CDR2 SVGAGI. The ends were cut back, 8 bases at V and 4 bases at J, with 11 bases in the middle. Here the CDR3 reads CASARQINEKLFF. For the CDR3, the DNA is TGTGCCAGCGCCAGACAGATTAATGAAAAACTGTTTTTT.

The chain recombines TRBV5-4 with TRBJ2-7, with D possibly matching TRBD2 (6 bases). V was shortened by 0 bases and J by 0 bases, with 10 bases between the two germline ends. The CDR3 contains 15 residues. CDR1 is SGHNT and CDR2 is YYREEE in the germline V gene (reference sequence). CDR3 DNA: TGTGCCAGCAGCTTGGGGCTAGCGAGCTCCTACGAGCAGTACTTC. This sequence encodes CASSLGLASSYEQYF.

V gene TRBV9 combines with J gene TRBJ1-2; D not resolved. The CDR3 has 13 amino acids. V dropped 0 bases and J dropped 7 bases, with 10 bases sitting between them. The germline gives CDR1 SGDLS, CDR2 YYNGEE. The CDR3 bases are TGTGCCAGCAGCGTAGACCAAGGGAGTGGCTACACCTTC. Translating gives CASSVDQGSGYTF.

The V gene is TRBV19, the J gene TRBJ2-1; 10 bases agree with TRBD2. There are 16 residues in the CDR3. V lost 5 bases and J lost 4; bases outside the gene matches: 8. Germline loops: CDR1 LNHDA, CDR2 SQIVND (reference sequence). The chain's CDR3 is CASSPTSGATYNEQFF. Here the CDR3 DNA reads TGTGCCAGTAGTCCCACTAGCGGGGCGACTTACAATGAGCAGTTCTTC. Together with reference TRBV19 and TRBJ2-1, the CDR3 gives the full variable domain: DGGITQSPKYLFRKEGQNVTLSCEQNLNHDAMYWYRQDPGQGLRLIYYSQIVNDFQKGDIAEGYSVSREKKESFPLTVTSAQKNPTAFYLCASSPTSGATYNEQFFGPGTRLTVL.

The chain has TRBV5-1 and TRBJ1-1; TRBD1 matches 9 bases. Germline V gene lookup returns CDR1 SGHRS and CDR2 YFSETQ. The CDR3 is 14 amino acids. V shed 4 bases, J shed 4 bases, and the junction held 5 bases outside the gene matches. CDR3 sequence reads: CASSPTGGITEAFF. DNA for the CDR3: TGCGCCAGCAGCCCGACAGGGGGGATCACTGAAGCTTTCTTT.

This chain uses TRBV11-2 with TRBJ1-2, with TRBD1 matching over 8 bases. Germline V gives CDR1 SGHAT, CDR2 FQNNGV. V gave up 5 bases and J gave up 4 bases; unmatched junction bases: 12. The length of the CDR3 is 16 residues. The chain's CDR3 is CASSIGTTGVSYGYTF. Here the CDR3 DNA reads TGTGCCAGCAGCATTGGAACGACAGGGGTGAGCTATGGCTACACCTTC.

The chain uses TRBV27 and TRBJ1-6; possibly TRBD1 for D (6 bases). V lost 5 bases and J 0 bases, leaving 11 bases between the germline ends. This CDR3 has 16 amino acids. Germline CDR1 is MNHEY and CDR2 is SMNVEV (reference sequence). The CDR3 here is CASSGTGSSYNSPLHF. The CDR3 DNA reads TGTGCCAGCAGTGGTACAGGGAGCTCCTATAATTCACCCCTCCACTTT.

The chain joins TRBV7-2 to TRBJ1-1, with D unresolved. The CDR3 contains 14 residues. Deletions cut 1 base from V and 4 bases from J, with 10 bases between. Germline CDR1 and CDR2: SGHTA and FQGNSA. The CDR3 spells CASSLVGVGTEAFF. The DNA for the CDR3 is TGTGCCAGCAGCTTAGTGGGAGTGGGCACTGAAGCTTTCTTT. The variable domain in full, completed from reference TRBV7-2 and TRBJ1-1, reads GAGVSQSPSNKVTEKGKDVELRCDPISGHTALYWYRQSLGQGLEFLIYFQGNSAPDKSGLPSDRFSAERTGGSVSTLTIQRTQQEDSAVYLCASSLVGVGTEAFFGQGTRLTVV.

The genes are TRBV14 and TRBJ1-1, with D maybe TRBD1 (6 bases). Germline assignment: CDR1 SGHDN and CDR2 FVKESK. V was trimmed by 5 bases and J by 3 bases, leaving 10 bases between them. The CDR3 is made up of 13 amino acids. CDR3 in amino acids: CASSSSGDTEAFF. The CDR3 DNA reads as TGTGCCAGCAGCTCCTCAGGGGACACTGAAGCTTTCTTT. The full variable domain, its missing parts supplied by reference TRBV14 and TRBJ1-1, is EAGVTQFPSHSVIEKGQTVTLRCDPISGHDNLYWYRRVMGKEIKFLLHFVKESKQDESGMPNNRFLAERTGGTYSTLKVQPAELEDSGVYFCASSSSGDTEAFFGQGTRLTVV.

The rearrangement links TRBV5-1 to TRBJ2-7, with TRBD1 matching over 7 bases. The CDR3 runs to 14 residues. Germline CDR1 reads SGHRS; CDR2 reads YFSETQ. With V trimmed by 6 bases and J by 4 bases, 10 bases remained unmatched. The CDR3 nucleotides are TGCGCCAGCACCTCCGGGACAGCTAGTTACGAGCAGTACTTC. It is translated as CASTSGTASYEQYF.

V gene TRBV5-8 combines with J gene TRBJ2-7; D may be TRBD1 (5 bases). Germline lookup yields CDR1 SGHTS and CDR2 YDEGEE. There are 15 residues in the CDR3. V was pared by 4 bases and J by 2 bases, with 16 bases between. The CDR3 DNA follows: TGTGCCAGCAGCCCCGGTCGGCAGGGCCCCTACGAGCAGTACTTC. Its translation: CASSPGRQGPYEQYF.

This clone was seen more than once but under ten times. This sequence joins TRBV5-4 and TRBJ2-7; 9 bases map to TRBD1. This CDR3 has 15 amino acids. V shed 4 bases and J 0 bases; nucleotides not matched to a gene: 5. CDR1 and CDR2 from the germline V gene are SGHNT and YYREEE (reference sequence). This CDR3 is CASSLGQGSSYEQYF. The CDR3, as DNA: TGTGCCAGCAGCCTCGGACAGGGGAGCTCCTACGAGCAGTACTTC.

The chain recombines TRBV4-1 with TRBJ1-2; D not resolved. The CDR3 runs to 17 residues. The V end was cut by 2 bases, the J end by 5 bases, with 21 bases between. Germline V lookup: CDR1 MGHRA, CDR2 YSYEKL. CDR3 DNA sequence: TGCGCCAGCAGCCAACACTCGCAGGTCCGGTCCCTTTATGGCTACACCTTC. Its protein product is CASSQHSQVRSLYGYTF.

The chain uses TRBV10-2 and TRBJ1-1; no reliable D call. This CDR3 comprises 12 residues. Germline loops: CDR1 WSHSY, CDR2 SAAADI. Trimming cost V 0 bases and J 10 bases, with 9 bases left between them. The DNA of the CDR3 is TGCGCCAGCAGTGAGTCCGCGGGCGGAGCTTTCTTT. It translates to CASSESAGGAFF.

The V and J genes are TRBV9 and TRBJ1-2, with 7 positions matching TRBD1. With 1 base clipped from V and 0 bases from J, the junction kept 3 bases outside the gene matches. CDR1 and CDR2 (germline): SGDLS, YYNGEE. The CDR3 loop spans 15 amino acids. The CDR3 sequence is CASSVKTGSNYGYTF. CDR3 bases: TGTGCCAGCAGCGTAAAGACAGGGTCTAACTATGGCTACACCTTC.

In DNA, the CDR3 is TGTGCCAGCAGCAGGGGTATGGGAACTGAAGCTTTCTTT. Translating it yields CASSRGMGTEAFF. The chain uses TRBV2 and TRBJ1-1; perhaps TRBD1 as D (6 bases). V was shortened by 6 bases and J by 5 bases, with 13 bases between the two germline ends. In germline, CDR1 is SNHLY, CDR2 FYNNEI. The CDR3 contains 13 residues.

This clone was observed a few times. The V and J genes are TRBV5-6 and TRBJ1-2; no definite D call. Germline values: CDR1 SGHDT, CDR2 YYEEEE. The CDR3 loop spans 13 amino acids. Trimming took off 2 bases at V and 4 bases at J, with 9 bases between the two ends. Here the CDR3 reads CASSFSSSYGYTF. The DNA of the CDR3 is TGTGCCAGCAGCTTTTCCAGTTCCTATGGCTACACCTTC.

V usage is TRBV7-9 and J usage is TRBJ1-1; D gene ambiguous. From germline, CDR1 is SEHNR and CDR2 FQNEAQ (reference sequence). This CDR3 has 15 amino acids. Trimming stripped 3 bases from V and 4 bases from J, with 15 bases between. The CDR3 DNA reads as TGTGCCAGCAGCTTTGAGAGGGATGCCCGCACTGAAGCTTTCTTT. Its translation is CASSFERDARTEAFF.

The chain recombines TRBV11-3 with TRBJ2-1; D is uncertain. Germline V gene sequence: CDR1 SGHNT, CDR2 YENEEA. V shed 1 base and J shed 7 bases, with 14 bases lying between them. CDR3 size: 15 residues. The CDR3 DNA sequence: TGTGCCAGCAGCTTAGGTCTAGTCGAATGGAATGAGCAGTTCTTC. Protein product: CASSLGLVEWNEQFF.

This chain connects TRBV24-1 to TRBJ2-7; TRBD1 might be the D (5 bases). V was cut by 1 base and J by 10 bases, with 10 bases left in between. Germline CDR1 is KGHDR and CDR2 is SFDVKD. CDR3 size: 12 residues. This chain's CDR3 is CATSDFTGAQYF. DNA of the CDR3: TGTGCCACCAGTGATTTCACAGGAGCCCAGTACTTC.

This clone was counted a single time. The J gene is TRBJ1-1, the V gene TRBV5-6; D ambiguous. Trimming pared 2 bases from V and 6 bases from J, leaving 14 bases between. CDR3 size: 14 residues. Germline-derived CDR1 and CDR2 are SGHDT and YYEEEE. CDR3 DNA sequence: TGTGCCAGCAGCTTTCCGCGGGCGATGGCTGAAGCTTTCTTT. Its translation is CASSFPRAMAEAFF.

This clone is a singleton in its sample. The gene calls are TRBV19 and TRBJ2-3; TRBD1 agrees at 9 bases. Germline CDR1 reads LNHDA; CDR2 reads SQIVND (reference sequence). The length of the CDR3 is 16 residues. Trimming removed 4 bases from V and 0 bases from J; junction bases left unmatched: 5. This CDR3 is CASSNYRGPSTDTQYF. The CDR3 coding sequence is TGTGCCAGTAGTAACTACAGGGGGCCTAGCACAGATACGCAGTATTTT.